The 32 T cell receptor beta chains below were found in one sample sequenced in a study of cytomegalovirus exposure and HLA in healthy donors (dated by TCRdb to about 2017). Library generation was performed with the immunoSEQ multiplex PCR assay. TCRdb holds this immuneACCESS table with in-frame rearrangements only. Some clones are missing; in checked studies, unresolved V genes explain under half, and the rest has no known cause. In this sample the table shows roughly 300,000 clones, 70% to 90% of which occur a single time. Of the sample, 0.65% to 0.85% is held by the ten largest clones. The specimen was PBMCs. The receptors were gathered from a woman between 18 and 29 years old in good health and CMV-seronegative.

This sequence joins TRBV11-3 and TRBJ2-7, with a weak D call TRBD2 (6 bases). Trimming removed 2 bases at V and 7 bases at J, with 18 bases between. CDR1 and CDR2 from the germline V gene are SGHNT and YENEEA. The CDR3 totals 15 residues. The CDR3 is CASSLITGSGWEQYF. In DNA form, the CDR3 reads TGTGCCAGCAGCTTAATCACCGGGAGCGGGTGGGAGCAGTACTTC. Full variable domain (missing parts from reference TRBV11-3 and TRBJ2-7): EAGVVQSPRYKIIEKKQPVAFWCNPISGHNTLYWYLQNLGQGPELLIRYENEEAVDDSQLPKDRFSAERLKGVDSTLKIQPAELGDSAVYLCASSLITGSGWEQYFGPGTRLTVT.

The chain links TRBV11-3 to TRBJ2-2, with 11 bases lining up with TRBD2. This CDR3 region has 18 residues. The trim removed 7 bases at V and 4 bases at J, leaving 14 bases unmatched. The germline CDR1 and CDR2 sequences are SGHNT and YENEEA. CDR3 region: CASTPGTSGSSGTGELFF. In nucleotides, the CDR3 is TGTGCCAGCACCCCGGGCACTAGCGGGAGCTCGGGCACCGGGGAGCTGTTTTTT.

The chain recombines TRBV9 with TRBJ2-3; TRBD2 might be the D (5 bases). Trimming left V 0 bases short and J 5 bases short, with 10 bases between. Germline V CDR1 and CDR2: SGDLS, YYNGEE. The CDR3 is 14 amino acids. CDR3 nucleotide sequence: TGTGCCAGCAGCGTAGTTTGGGCGGGAGATACGCAGTATTTT. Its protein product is CASSVVWAGDTQYF.

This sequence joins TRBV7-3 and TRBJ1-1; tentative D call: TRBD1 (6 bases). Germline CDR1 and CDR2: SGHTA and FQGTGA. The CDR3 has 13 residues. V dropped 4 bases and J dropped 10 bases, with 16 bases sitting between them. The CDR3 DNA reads TGTGCCAGCAGCTCGGGACAAGAAGGGGTAGCTTTCTTT. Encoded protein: CASSSGQEGVAFF.

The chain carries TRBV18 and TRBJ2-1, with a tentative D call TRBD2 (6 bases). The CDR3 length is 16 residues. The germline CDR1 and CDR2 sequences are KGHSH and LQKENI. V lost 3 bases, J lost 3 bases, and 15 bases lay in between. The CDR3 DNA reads TGTGCCAGCTCACCGCCCGGGACTGACCTCTACAATGAGCAGTTCTTC. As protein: CASSPPGTDLYNEQFF.

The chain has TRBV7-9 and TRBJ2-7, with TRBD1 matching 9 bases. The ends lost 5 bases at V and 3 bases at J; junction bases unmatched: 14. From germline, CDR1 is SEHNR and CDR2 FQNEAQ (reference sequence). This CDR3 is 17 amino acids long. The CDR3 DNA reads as TGTGCCAGCAGCCCAGCGAGGGACAGGGTCCTCCTCTACGAGCAGTACTTC. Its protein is CASSPARDRVLLYEQYF.

CDR3 DNA sequence: TGTGCCAGCAGCTCCCCGACTAGTGAAAATGAGCAGTTCTTC. This encodes CASSSPTSENEQFF. J is TRBJ2-1 and V is TRBV7-3, with D perhaps matching TRBD2 (6 bases). This CDR3 has 14 amino acids. The germline V and J ends were trimmed by 4 bases and 7 bases, with 14 bases remaining between them. Germline V gene sequence: CDR1 SGHTA, CDR2 FQGTGA.

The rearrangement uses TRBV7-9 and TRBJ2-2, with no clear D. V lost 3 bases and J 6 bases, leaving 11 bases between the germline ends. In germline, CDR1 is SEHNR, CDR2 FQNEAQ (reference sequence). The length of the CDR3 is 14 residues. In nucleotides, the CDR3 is TGTGCCAGCAGCTTTTCGGTGGGCCCCGGGGAGCTGTTTTTT. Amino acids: CASSFSVGPGELFF.

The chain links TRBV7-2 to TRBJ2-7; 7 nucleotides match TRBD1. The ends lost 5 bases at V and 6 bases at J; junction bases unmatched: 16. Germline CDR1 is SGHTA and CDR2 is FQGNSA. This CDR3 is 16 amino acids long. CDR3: CASSTLDREGTGEQYF. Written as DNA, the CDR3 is TGTGCCAGCAGCACACTCGACAGGGAAGGAACGGGCGAGCAGTACTTC.

In DNA, the CDR3 is TGTGCCAGCAGTCGACAGGGGTTCAATGAGCAGTTCTTC. It specifies CASSRQGFNEQFF. The chain carries TRBV28 and TRBJ2-1, with 8 nucleotides matching TRBD1. Germline loops: CDR1 MDHEN, CDR2 SYDVKM. V trimming: 5 bases; J trimming: 6 bases; junction bases outside the gene matches: 3. The CDR3 sequence is 13 residues long. The variable domain in full, completed from reference TRBV28 and TRBJ2-1, reads DVKVTQSSRYLVKRTGEKVFLECVQDMDHENMFWYRQDPGLGLRLIYFSYDVKMKEKGDIPEGYSVSREKKERFSLILESASTNQTSMYLCASSRQGFNEQFFGPGTRLTVL.

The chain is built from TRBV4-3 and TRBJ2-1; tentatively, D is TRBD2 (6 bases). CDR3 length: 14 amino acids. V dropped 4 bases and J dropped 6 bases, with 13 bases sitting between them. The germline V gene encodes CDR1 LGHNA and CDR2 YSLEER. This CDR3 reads CASSLLEGSNEQFF. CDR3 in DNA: TGCGCCAGCAGCCTTTTGGAGGGGTCCAATGAGCAGTTCTTC.

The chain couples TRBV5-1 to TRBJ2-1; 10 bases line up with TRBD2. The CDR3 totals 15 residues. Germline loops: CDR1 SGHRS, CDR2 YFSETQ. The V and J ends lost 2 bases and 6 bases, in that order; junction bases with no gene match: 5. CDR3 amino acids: CASSLLAGRSNEQFF. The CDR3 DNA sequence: TGCGCCAGCAGCTTACTAGCGGGACGGAGCAATGAGCAGTTCTTC.

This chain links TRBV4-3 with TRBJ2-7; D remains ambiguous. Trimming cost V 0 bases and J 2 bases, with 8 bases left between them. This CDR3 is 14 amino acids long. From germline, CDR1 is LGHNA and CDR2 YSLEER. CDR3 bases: TGCGCCAGCAGCCAAGATCAGCTAGCCTACGAGCAGTACTTC. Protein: CASSQDQLAYEQYF.

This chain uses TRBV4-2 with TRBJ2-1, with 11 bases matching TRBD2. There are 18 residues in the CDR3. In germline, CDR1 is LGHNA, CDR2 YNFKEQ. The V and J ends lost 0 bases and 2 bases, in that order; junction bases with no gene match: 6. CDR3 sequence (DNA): TGTGCCAGCAGCCAAGACCTAGCGGGGGGAGGCCCCTACAATGAGCAGTTCTTC. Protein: CASSQDLAGGGPYNEQFF.

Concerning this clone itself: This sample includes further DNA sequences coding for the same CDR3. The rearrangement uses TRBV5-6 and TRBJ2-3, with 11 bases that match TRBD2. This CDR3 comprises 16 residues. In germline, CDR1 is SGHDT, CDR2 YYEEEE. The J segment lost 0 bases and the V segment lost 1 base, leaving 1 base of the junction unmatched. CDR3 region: CASSLRTSGSTDTQYF. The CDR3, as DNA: TGTGCCAGCAGCTTGAGGACTAGCGGGAGCACAGATACGCAGTATTTT.

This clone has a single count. CDR3 nucleotides: TGTGCCAGCAGAACAACAGGCATAGAGACCCAGTACTTC. Protein product: CASRTTGIETQYF. V gene TRBV6-5 combines with J gene TRBJ2-5; possible D gene TRBD1, 5 bases. The CDR3 loop spans 13 amino acids. Trimming left V 6 bases short and J 4 bases short, with 12 bases between. Per germline, CDR1 MNHEY and CDR2 SVGAGI.

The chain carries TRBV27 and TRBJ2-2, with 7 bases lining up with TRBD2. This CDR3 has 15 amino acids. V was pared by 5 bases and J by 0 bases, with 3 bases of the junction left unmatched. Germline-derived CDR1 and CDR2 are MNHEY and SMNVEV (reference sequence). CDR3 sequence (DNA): TGTGCCAGCAGTGGGGACTACGCGAACACCGGGGAGCTGTTTTTT. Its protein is CASSGDYANTGELFF.

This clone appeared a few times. The CDR3 bases are TGTGCCAGCTCACCGGACAGGGAGTATGGCTACACCTTC. This gives the protein CASSPDREYGYTF. The chain joins TRBV18 to TRBJ1-2, with TRBD1 matching over 8 bases. This CDR3 contains 13 residues. The V and J ends lost 3 bases and 5 bases, in that order; junction bases with no gene match: 2. Germline CDR1 and CDR2: KGHSH and LQKENI. Filled out from reference TRBV18 and TRBJ1-2, the complete variable domain reads NAGVMQNPRHLVRRRGQEARLRCSPMKGHSHVYWYRQLPEEGLKFMVYLQKENIIDESGMPKERFSAEFPKEGPSILRIQQVVRGDSAAYFCASSPDREYGYTFGSGTRLTVV.

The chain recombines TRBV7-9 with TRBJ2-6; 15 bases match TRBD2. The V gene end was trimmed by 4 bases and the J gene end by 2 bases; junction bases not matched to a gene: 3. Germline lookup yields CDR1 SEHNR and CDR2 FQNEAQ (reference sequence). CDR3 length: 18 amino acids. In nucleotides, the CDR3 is TGTGCCAGCAGCTCCAGGACTAGCGGGAGGGCTGGGGCCAACGTCCTGACTTTC. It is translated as CASSSRTSGRAGANVLTF.

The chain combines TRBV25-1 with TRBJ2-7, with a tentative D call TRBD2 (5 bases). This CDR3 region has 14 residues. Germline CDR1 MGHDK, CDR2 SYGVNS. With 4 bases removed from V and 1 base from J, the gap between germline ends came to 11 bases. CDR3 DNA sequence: TGTGCCAGCAGTGTTTACGGGGTTTCCTACGAGCAGTACTTC. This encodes CASSVYGVSYEQYF.

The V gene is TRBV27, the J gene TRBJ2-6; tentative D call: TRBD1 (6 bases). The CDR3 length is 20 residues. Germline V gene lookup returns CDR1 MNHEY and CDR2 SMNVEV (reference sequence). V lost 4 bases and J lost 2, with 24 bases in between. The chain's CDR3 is CASSSSLQKGGSPGANVLTF. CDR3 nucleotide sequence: TGTGCCAGCAGTTCGTCTTTGCAGAAAGGGGGTAGCCCTGGGGCCAACGTCCTGACTTTC.

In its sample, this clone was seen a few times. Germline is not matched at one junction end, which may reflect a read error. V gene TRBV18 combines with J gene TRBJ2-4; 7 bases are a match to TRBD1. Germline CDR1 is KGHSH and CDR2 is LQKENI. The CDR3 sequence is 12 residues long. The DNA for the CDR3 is TGTGCCAGCTCACCAGGGCATGGACAGGACCACTTC. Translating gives CASSPGHGQDHF.

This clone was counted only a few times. The CDR3 is CASSFLSGRPPGEQYF. The CDR3 bases are TGTGCCAGCAGCTTCCTTAGCGGGAGGCCCCCGGGCGAGCAGTACTTC. The gene calls are TRBV7-2 and TRBJ2-7; 10 nucleotides line up with TRBD2. V gave up 3 bases and J gave up 6 bases; unmatched junction bases: 11. This CDR3 has 16 amino acids. The V gene's germline CDR1 is SGHTA and CDR2 FQGNSA.

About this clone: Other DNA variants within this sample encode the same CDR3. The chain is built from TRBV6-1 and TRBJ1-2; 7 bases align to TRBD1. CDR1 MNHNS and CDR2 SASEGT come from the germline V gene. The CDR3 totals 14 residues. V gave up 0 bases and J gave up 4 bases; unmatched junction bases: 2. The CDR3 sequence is CASSEASGGYGYTF. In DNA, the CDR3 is TGTGCCAGCAGTGAAGCATCAGGGGGCTATGGCTACACCTTC.

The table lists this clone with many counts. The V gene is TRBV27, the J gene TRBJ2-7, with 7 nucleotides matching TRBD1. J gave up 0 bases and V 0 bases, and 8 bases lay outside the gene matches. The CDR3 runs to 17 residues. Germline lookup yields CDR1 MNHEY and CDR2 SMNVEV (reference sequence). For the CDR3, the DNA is TGTGCCAGCAGTTTATCGATCGGACAGGCCTTCTCCTACGAGCAGTACTTC. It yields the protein CASSLSIGQAFSYEQYF.

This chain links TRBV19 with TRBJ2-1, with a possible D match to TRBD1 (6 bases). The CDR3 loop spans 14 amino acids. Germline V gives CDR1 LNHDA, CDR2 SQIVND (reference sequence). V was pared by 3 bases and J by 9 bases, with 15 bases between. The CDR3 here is CASSMRGGHLEQFF. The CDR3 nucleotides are TGTGCCAGTAGTATGCGAGGGGGTCATCTTGAGCAGTTCTTC.

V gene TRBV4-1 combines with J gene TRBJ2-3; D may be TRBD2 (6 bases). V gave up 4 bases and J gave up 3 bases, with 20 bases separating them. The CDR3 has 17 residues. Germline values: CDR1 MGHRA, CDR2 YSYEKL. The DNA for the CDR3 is TGCGCCAGCAGCCGTCACGGGAGTCTCGAGCGTACAGATACGCAGTATTTT. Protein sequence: CASSRHGSLERTDTQYF.

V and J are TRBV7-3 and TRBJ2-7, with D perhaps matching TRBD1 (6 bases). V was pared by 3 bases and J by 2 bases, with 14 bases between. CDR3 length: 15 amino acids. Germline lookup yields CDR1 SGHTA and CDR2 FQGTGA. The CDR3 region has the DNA TGTGCCAGCAGCTTCGGGACGACAGGAGCCTACGAGCAGTACTTC. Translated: CASSFGTTGAYEQYF.

This CDR3 is CASSLQGQTLSDEQFF. The CDR3 coding sequence is TGCGCCAGCAGCCTCCAGGGACAGACCCTTTCGGATGAGCAGTTCTTC. The chain joins TRBV4-3 to TRBJ2-1, with 7 bases fitting TRBD1. The CDR3 extends over 16 amino acids. Trimming removed 4 bases from V and 8 bases from J; junction bases left unmatched: 14. Germline CDR1 reads LGHNA; CDR2 reads YSLEER.

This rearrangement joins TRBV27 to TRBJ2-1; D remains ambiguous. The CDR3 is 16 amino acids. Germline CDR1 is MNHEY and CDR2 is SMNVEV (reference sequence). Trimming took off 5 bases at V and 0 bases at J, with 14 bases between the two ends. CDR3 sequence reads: CASSQETRSSYNEQFF. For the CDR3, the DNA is TGTGCCAGCAGTCAAGAGACGCGGAGCTCCTACAATGAGCAGTTCTTC.

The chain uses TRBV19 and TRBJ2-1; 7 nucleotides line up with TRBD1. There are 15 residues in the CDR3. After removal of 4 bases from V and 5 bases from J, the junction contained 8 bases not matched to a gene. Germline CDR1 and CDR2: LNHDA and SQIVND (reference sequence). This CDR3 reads CASSRDRVTNNEQFF. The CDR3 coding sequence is TGTGCCAGTAGTAGAGACAGGGTAACTAACAATGAGCAGTTCTTC.

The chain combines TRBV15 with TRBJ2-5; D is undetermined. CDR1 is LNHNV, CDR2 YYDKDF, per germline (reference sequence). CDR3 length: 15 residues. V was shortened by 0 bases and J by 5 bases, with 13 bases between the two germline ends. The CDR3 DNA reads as TGTGCCACCAGCAGAGACCCAGATCCCGGGGAGACCCAGTACTTC. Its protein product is CATSRDPDPGETQYF.